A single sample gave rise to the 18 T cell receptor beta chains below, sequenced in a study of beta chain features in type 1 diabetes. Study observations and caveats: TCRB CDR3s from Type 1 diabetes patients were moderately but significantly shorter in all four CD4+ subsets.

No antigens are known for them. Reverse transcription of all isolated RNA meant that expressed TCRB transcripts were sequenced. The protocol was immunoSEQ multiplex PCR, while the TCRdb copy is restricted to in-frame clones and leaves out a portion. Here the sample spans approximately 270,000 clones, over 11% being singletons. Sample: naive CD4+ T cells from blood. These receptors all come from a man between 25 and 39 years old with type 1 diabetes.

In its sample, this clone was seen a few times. This CDR3 reads CASTSHGYTF. CDR3 in DNA: TGTGCCAGCACGAGCCATGGCTACACCTTC. V usage is TRBV6-1 and J usage is TRBJ1-2; D is uncertain. V was pared by 7 bases and J by 6 bases, with 6 bases between. CDR3 length equals 10 residues. CDR1 is MNHNS and CDR2 is SASEGT in the germline V gene.

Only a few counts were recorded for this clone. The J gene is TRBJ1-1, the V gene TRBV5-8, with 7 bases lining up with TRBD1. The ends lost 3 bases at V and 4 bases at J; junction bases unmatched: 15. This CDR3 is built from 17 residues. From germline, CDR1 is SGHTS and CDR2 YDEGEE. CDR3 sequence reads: CASSWAPKTGLGTEAFF. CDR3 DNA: TGTGCCAGCAGCTGGGCCCCAAAGACAGGGTTGGGCACTGAAGCTTTCTTT.

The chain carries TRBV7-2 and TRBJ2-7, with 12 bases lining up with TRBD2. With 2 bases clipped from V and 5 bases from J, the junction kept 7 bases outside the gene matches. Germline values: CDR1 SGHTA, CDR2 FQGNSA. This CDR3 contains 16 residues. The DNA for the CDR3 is TGTGCCAGCAGCTTATCGAGACTAGCGGGAGCCCACGAGCAGTACTTC. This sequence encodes CASSLSRLAGAHEQYF.

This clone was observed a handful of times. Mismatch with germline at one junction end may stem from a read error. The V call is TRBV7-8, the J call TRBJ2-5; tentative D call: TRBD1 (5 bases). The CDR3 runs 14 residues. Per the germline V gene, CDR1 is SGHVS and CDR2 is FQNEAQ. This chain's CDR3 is CASSLGHPQETQYF. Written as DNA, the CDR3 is TGTGCCAGCAGTTTAGGACACCCCCAAGAGACCCAGTACTTC. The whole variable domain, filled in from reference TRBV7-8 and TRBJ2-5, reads GAGVSQSPRYKVAKRGQDVALRCDPISGHVSLFWYQQALGQGPEFLTYFQNEAQLDKSGLPSDRFFAERPEGSVSTLKIQRTQQEDSAVYLCASSLGHPQETQYFGPGTRLLVL.

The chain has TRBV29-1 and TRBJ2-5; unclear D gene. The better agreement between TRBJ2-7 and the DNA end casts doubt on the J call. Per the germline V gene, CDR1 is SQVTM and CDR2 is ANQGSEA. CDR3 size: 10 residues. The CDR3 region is CSVVLYEQYF. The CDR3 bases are TGCAGCGTCGTACTATACGAGCAGTACTTC.

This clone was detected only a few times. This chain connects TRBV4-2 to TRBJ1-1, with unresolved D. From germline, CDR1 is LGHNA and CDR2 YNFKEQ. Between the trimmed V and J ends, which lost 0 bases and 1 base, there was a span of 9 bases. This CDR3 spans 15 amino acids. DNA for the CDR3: TGTGCCAGCAGCCAAGAAGCCCAGGAGAACACTGAAGCTTTCTTT. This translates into CASSQEAQENTEAFF.

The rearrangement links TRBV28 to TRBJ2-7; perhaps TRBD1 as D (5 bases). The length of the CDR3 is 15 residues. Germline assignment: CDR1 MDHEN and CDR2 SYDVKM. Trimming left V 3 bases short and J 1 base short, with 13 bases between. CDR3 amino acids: CASSFSQGPSYEQYF. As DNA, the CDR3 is TGTGCCAGCAGTTTTAGCCAGGGTCCATCCTACGAGCAGTACTTC.

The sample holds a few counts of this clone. CDR3 loop: CASSPPQGSAGNTIYF. CDR3 in DNA: TGTGCCAGCAGCCCCCCCCAGGGGAGTGCTGGAAACACCATATATTTT. J is TRBJ1-3 and V is TRBV7-9; TRBD1 is a possible D gene (6 bases). Trimming removed 5 bases at V and 2 bases at J, with 16 bases between. Per germline, CDR1 SEHNR and CDR2 FQNEAQ (reference sequence). This CDR3 has 16 amino acids.

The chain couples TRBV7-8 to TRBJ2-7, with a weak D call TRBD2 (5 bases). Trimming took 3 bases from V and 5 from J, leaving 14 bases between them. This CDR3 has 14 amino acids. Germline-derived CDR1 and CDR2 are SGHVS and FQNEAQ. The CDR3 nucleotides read TGTGCCAGCAGCTTCTCACCAGCGGTCGACGAGCAGTACTTC. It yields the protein CASSFSPAVDEQYF.

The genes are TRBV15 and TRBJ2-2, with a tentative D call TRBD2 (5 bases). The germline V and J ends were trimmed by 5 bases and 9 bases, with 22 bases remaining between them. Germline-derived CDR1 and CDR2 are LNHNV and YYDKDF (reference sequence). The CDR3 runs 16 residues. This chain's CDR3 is CATSSTTSRVSRELFF. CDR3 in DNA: TGTGCCACCAGCTCTACAACTAGTAGGGTTTCCCGGGAGCTGTTTTTT.

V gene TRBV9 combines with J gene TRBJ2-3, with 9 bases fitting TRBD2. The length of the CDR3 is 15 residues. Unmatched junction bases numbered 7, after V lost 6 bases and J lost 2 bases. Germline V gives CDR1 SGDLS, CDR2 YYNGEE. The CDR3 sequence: CASTAAGGITDTQYF. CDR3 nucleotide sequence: TGTGCCAGCACCGCAGCGGGAGGAATCACAGATACGCAGTATTTT.

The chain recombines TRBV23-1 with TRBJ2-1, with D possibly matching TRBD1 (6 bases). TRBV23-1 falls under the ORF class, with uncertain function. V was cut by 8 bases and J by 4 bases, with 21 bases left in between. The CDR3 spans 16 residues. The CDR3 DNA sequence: TGCGCCAGCGGAAAACAGGGAGAACCACCTTACAATGAGCAGTTCTTC. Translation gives CASGKQGEPPYNEQFF.

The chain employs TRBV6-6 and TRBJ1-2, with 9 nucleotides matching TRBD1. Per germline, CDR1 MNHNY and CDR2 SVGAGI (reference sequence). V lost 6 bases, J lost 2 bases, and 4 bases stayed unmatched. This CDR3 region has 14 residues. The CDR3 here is CASSRQGENYGYTF. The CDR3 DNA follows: TGTGCCAGCAGCAGACAGGGGGAAAACTATGGCTACACCTTC.

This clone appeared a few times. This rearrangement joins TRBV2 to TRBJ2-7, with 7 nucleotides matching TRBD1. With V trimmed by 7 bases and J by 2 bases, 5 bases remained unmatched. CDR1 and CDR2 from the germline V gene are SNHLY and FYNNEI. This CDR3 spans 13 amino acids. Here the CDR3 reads CASTGTDAYEQYF. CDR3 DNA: TGTGCCAGCACAGGGACAGACGCCTACGAGCAGTACTTC.

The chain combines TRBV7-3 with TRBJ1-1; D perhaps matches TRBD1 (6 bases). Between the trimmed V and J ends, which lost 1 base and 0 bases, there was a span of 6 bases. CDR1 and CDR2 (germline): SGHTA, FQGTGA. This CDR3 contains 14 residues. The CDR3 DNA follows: TGTGCCAGCAGCTTAAACAGGGTGAACACTGAAGCTTTCTTT. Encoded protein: CASSLNRVNTEAFF.

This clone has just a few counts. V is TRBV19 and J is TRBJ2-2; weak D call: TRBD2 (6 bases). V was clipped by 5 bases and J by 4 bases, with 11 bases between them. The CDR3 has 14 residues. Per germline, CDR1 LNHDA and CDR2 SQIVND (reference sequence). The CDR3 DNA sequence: TGTGCCAGTAGTGGCCTAGCGTCCACCGGGGAGCTGTTTTTT. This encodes CASSGLASTGELFF.

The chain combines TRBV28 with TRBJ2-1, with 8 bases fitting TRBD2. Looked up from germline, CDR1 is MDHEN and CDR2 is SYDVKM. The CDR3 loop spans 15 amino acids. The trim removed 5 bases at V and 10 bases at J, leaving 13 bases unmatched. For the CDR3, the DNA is TGTGCCAGCAGTAACGTCTTGGGGTCGGGGGGGGAGCAGTTCTTC. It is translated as CASSNVLGSGGEQFF.

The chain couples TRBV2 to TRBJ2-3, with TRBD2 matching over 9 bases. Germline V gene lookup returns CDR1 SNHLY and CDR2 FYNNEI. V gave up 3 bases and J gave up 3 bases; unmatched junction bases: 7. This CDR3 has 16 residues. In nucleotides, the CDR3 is TGTGCCAGCAGTGATGGGCTAGCGGGAAGGACAGATACGCAGTATTTT. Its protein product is CASSDGLAGRTDTQYF. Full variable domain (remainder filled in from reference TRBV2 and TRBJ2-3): EPEVTQTPSHQVTQMGQEVILRCVPISNHLYFYWYRQILGQKVEFLVSFYNNEISEKSEIFDDQFSVERPDGSNFTLKIRSTKLEDSAMYFCASSDGLAGRTDTQYFGPGTRLTVL.